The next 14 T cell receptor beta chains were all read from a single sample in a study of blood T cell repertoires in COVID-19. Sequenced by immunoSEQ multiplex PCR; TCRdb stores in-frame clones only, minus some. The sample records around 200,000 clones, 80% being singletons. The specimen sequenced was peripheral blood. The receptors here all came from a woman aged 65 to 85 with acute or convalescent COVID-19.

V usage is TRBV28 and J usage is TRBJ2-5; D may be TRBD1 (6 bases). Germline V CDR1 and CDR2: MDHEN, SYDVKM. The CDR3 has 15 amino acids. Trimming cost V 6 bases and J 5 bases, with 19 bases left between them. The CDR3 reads CASRNREVGSETQYF. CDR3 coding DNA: TGTGCCAGCAGAAACAGGGAAGTTGGTTCGGAGACCCAGTACTTC.

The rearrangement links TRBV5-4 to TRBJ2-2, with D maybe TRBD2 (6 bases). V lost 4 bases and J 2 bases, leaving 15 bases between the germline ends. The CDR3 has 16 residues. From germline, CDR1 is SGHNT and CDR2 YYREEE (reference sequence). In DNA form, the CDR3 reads TGTGCCAGCAGCCCCTTGGGGGGAAGTAACACCGGGGAGCTGTTTTTT. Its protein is CASSPLGGSNTGELFF.

Written as DNA, the CDR3 is TGCGCCAGCAGCGCCTCGGGACAACTTAATGAAAAACTGTTTTTT. Amino acids: CASSASGQLNEKLFF. V is TRBV5-1 and J is TRBJ1-4; weak D call: TRBD1 (6 bases). Looked up from germline, CDR1 is SGHRS and CDR2 is YFSETQ. Trimming shortened V by 4 bases and J by 4 bases, and 14 bases separated the two germline ends. The CDR3 covers 15 residues.

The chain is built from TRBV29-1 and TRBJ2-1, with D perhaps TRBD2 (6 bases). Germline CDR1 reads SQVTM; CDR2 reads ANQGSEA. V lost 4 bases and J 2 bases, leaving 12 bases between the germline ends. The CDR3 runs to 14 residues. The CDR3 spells CSVVGGVTYNEQFF. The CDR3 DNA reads TGCAGCGTTGTGGGCGGGGTAACCTACAATGAGCAGTTCTTC.

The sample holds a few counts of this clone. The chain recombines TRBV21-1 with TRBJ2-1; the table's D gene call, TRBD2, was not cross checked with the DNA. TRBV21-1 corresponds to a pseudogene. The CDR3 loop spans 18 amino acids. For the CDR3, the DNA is TGTGCCAGCAGCAAAGTCGGCGCGGGAGTACCCTCCTACAATGAGCAGTTCTTC. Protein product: CASSKVGAGVPSYNEQFF.

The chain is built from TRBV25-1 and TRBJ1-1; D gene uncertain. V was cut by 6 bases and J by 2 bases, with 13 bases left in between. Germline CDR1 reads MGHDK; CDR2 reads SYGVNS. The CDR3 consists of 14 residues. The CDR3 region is CASRSTGSNTEAFF. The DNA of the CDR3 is TGTGCCAGCAGATCAACCGGGTCAAACACTGAAGCTTTCTTT.

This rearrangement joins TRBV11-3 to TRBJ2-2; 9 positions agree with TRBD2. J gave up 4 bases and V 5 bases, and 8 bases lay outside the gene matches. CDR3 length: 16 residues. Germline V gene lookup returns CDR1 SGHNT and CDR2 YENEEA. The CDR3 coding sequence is TGTGCCAGCAGCAAAAGGGGAGCGGGAGGCACCGGGGAGCTGTTTTTT. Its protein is CASSKRGAGGTGELFF. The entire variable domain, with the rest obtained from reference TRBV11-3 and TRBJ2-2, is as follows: EAGVVQSPRYKIIEKKQPVAFWCNPISGHNTLYWYLQNLGQGPELLIRYENEEAVDDSQLPKDRFSAERLKGVDSTLKIQPAELGDSAVYLCASSKRGAGGTGELFFGEGSRLTVL.

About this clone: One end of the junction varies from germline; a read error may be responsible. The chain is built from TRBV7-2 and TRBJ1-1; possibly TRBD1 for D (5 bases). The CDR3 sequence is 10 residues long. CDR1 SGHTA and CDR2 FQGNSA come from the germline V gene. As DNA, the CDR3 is TGTGCCAGCACCCGCCAGGGTATGTACTTT. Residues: CASTRQGMYF.

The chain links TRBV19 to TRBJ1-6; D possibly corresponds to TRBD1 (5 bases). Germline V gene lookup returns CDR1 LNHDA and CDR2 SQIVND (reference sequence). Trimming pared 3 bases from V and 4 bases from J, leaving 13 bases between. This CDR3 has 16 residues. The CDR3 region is CASSIPPQGYNSPLHF. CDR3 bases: TGTGCCAGTAGTATTCCGCCGCAGGGTTATAATTCACCCCTCCACTTT.

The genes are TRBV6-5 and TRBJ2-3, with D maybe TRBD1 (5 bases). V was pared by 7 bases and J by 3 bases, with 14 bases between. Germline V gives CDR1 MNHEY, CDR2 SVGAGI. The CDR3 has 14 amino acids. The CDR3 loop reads CASKGSFATDTQYF. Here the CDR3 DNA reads TGTGCCAGCAAGGGGTCCTTCGCTACAGATACGCAGTATTTT.

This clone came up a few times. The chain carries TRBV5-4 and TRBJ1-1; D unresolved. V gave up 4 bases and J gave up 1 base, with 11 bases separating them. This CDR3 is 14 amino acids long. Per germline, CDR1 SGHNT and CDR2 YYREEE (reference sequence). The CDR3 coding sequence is TGTGCCAGCAGCCGGACTGTCTCGAACACTGAAGCTTTCTTT. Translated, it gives CASSRTVSNTEAFF. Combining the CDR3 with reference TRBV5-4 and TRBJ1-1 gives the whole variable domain ETGVTQSPTHLIKTRGQQVTLRCSSQSGHNTVSWYQQALGQGPQFIFQYYREEENGRGNFPPRFSGLQFPNYSSELNVNALELDDSALYLCASSRTVSNTEAFFGQGTRLTVV.

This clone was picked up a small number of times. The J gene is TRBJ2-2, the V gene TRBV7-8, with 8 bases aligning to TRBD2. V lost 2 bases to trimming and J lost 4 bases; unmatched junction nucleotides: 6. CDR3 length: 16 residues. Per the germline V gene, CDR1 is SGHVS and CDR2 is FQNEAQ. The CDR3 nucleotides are TGTGCCAGCAGCTTACTCATAGCGGGACGCACCGGGGAGCTGTTTTTT. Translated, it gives CASSLLIAGRTGELFF.

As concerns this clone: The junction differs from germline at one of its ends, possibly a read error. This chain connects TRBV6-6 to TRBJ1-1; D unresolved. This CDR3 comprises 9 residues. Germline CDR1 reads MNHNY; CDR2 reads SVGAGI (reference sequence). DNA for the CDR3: TGTGCCAGCAGTTATCCCCCAATCTTT. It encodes CASSYPPIF.

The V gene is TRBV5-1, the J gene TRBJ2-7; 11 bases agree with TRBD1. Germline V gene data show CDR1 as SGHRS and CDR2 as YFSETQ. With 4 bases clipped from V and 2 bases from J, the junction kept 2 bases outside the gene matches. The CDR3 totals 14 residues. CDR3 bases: TGCGCCAGCAGCACGGGACAGGGGGCCTACGAGCAGTACTTC. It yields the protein CASSTGQGAYEQYF.